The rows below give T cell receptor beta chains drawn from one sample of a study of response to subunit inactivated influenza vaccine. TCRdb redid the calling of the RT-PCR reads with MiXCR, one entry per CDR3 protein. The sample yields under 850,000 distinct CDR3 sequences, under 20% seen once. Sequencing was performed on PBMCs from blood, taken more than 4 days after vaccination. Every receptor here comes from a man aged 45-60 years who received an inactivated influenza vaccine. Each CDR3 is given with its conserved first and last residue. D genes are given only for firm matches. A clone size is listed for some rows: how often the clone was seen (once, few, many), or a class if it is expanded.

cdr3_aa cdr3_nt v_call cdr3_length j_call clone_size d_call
CSAKGLAGGPFNEQFF TGCAGTGCGAAGGGACTAGCGGGAGGGCCTTTCAATGAGCAGTTCTTC TRBV20-1 16 TRBJ2-1 few TRBD2
CASSETQGWGSGANVLTF TGTGCCAGCAGTGAAACGCAGGGGTGGGGCTCTGGGGCCAACGTCCTGACTTTC TRBV28 18 TRBJ2-6 . .
CASSLASGEPYEQYF TGTGCCAGCAGCTTAGCAAGCGGAGAACCCTACGAGCAGTACTTC TRBV7-9 15 TRBJ2-7 few .
CASSVGRSPIETQYF TGTGCCAGCAGCGTAGGCAGGAGCCCTATAGAGACCCAGTACTTC TRBV9 15 TRBJ2-5 few .
CATSRGLAASSYEQYF TGTGCCACCAGCAGGGGACTAGCCGCAAGCTCCTACGAGCAGTACTTC TRBV15 16 TRBJ2-7 . TRBD2
CSAELVREQFF TGCAGTGCTGAACTAGTGCGGGAGCAGTTCTTC TRBV20-1 11 TRBJ2-1 few .
CSLGGHSYYEQYF TGCAGCCTTGGAGGACACTCGTACTACGAGCAGTACTTC TRBV29-1 13 TRBJ2-7 many .
CASSRSYISTVNTGELFF TGTGCCAGCAGCCGTTCTTACATTTCGACAGTCAACACCGGGGAGCTGTTTTTT TRBV11-1 18 TRBJ2-2 few .
CSVKDEIYTGELFF TGCAGCGTCAAGGACGAGATATACACCGGGGAGCTGTTTTTT TRBV29-1 14 TRBJ2-2 . .
CASSLKGVQETQYF TGTGCCAGCAGTCTTAAGGGGGTTCAAGAGACCCAGTACTTC TRBV5-5 14 TRBJ2-5 . .
CASSLGRAHGYTF TGTGCCAGCAGCTTAGGCAGGGCCCATGGCTACACCTTC TRBV11-3 13 TRBJ1-2 . .
CASSPYTPGSYEQYF TGTGCCAGCTCACCATACACCCCGGGATCCTACGAGCAGTACTTC TRBV18 15 TRBJ2-7 . .
CSVAGGANVLTF TGCAGCGTCGCCGGTGGGGCCAACGTCCTGACTTTC TRBV29-1 12 TRBJ2-6 few .
CASSQVTGADYGYTF TGTGCCAGCAGCCAAGTGACAGGGGCGGACTATGGCTACACCTTC TRBV4-2 15 TRBJ1-2 many TRBD1
CSAREVAGDSYNEQFF TGCAGTGCTAGAGAAGTAGCGGGAGACTCCTACAATGAGCAGTTCTTC TRBV20-1 16 TRBJ2-1 many TRBD2
CSARSSGNTIYF TGCAGCGCCCGGTCCTCTGGAAACACCATATATTTT TRBV29-1 12 TRBJ1-3 many .
CASSYTTSYEQYF TGTGCCAGCAGTTACACTACTAGCTACGAGCAGTACTTC TRBV6-5 13 TRBJ2-7 few .
CASSASPGDTEAFF TGTGCCAGCAGCGCAAGCCCAGGGGACACTGAAGCTTTCTTT TRBV9 14 TRBJ1-1 few .
CASSQSASPYNEQFF TGTGCCAGCAGCCAATCCGCGTCCCCCTACAATGAGCAGTTCTTC TRBV16 15 TRBJ2-1 . .
CAISESGFDSYNEQFF TGTGCCATCAGTGAGTCCGGCTTCGACTCCTACAATGAGCAGTTCTTC TRBV10-3 16 TRBJ2-1 . .
CSVEENIRGNEQFF TGCAGCGTTGAAGAGAATATCCGGGGAAATGAGCAGTTCTTC TRBV29-1 14 TRBJ2-1 many .
CASRPEDTREKLFF TGTGCCAGCAGGCCCGAGGACACGCGAGAAAAACTGTTTTTT TRBV6-1 14 TRBJ1-4 . .
CSAKTPRYEQYF TGCAGTGCCAAAACCCCCCGGTACGAGCAGTACTTC TRBV20-1 12 TRBJ2-7 . .
CASSSGQSHYEQYF TGCGCCAGCAGCTCAGGACAGTCGCACTACGAGCAGTACTTC TRBV5-1 14 TRBJ2-7 few .
CSALTSRETQYF TGCAGTGCCTTGACTAGCCGAGAGACCCAGTACTTC TRBV20-1 12 TRBJ2-5 . TRBD2
CASSSTWDSSSYNEQFF TGTGCCAGCAGTTCCACCTGGGACAGTAGCTCCTACAATGAGCAGTTCTTC TRBV12-3/TRBV12-4 17 TRBJ2-1 few TRBD1
CASSPGLSALNGEQFF TGTGCCAGCTCACCAGGACTTTCGGCGTTGAACGGTGAGCAGTTCTTC TRBV18 16 TRBJ2-1 many .
CASSRISGVAQTQYF TGTGCCAGCAGCCGAATTTCCGGTGTCGCGCAGACCCAGTACTTC TRBV6-1 15 TRBJ2-5 few .
CASSPGQGEGTEAFF TGTGCCAGCAGCCCGGGACAGGGGGAAGGCACTGAAGCTTTCTTT TRBV11-2 15 TRBJ1-1 . TRBD1
CASSLSRAYNEQFF TGTGCCAGCAGTTTGTCGAGGGCCTACAATGAGCAGTTCTTC TRBV27 14 TRBJ2-1 few .
CASSLVEGVYGYTF TGTGCCAGCAGCTTGGTGGAAGGGGTCTATGGCTACACCTTC TRBV5-5 14 TRBJ1-2 few .
CASSLRQGENIQYF TGCGCCAGCAGCTTGAGACAGGGGGAAAACATTCAGTACTTC TRBV5-1 14 TRBJ2-4 . TRBD1
CAITTDSSFSEQYF TGTGCCATCACGACGGACAGTTCGTTCTCCGAGCAGTACTTC TRBV10-3 14 TRBJ2-7 few .
CAIPTPGTSVYEQYF TGTGCCATTCCGACCCCGGGGACATCGGTCTACGAGCAGTACTTC TRBV27 15 TRBJ2-7 . .
CASSPRTGVREQFF TGTGCCAGCAGTCCAAGGACAGGGGTCAGAGAGCAGTTCTTC TRBV28 14 TRBJ2-1 . TRBD1
CASSQDQTSGRDASTDTQYF TGCGCCAGCAGCCAAGATCAGACTAGCGGGAGGGATGCTAGCACAGATACGCAGTATTTT TRBV4-3 20 TRBJ2-3 many TRBD2
CASSGRVGAGGEQFF TGCGCCAGCAGTGGGAGGGTAGGGGCCGGTGGTGAGCAGTTCTTC TRBV10-1 15 TRBJ2-1 few .
CASSVSASSYNEQFF TGTGCCAGCAGCGTAAGCGCGAGCTCCTACAATGAGCAGTTCTTC TRBV9 15 TRBJ2-1 . .
CASSLEGEGSPLHF TGCGCCAGCAGCTTGGAAGGGGAAGGTTCACCCCTCCACTTT TRBV5-1 14 TRBJ1-6 few .
CASSPRTSGRVNEQFF TGTGCCAGCTCGCCCAGGACTAGCGGGAGGGTCAATGAGCAGTTCTTC TRBV18 16 TRBJ2-1 . TRBD2
CAISESGLLAKNIQYF TGTGCCATCAGTGAGTCGGGGCTTCTAGCCAAAAACATTCAGTACTTC TRBV10-3 16 TRBJ2-4 . .
CATSILAGATKNIQYF TGTGCCACCAGCATTCTTGCGGGGGCTACCAAAAACATTCAGTACTTC TRBV15 16 TRBJ2-4 many .
CASSVVAGIYNEQFF TGTGCCAGCAGTGTCGTAGCGGGGATATACAATGAGCAGTTCTTC TRBV6-4 15 TRBJ2-1 . TRBD2
CASSLAGWGRNTEAFF TGTGCCAGCAGCTTAGCGGGCTGGGGAAGGAACACTGAAGCTTTCTTT TRBV7-9 16 TRBJ1-1 . .
CASSVGQGLGNEQFF TGTGCCAGCAGCGTAGGGCAAGGTTTAGGGAATGAGCAGTTCTTC TRBV9 15 TRBJ2-1 once .
CATSRDLGGHPAYEQYF TGTGCCACCAGCAGAGATCTTGGCGGGCACCCTGCCTACGAGCAGTACTTC TRBV15 17 TRBJ2-7 . .
CASSLGIGQKETQYF TGCGCCAGCAGCTTGGGGATAGGACAGAAAGAGACCCAGTACTTC TRBV5-1 15 TRBJ2-5 . .
CASSTPETGGRSEQFF TGTGCCAGCAGCACGCCGGAGACAGGGGGCCGAAGTGAGCAGTTCTTC TRBV7-9 16 TRBJ2-1 few TRBD1
CSARGDRGFTEQFF TGCAGTGCTAGGGGGGACAGGGGGTTTACTGAGCAGTTCTTC TRBV20-1 14 TRBJ2-1 many TRBD1
CASRFNNEQFF TGTGCCAGCAGATTCAACAATGAGCAGTTCTTC TRBV28 11 TRBJ2-1 . .
CSARLTDMGYGYTF TGCAGTGCTAGACTCACGGATATGGGCTATGGCTACACCTTC TRBV20-1 14 TRBJ1-2 few .
CASTYSSSAVTYEQYF TGTGCCAGCACTTACTCATCTAGCGCAGTCACCTACGAGCAGTACTTC TRBV6-5 16 TRBJ2-7 . .
CSARRVADNEQFF TGCAGTGCTAGAAGGGTAGCGGACAATGAGCAGTTCTTC TRBV20-1 13 TRBJ2-1 few .
CSASGNRAGGFPGELFF TGCAGTGCTAGCGGGAACCGGGCAGGGGGCTTCCCCGGGGAGCTGTTTTTT TRBV20-1 17 TRBJ2-2 many TRBD1
CASSRGVSETQYF TGTGCCAGCAGCCGCGGGGTTTCGGAGACCCAGTACTTC TRBV7-2 13 TRBJ2-5 few .